This T cell receptor beta chain was documented in a study of T cell changes during pregnancy in multiple sclerosis (dated by TCRdb to about 2019). In the study overall: In women with multiple sclerosis, the researchers looked at how the T cell repertoire shifted as pregnancy progressed.

The library was built by means of the immunoSEQ multiplex PCR assay. Drawn from immuneACCESS, this table holds only the in-frame rearrangements with V and J called that TCRdb kept. Clones are partly lost; checked studies trace under half to an unresolved V gene and leave the rest unexplained. The table for this sample lists more than 65,000 clones; 90% to 95% of them were counted only once. Of the sample, over 0.95% is held by the ten largest clones. Looking up the germline V gene yields CDR1 SGHVS and CDR2 FQNEAQ. The junction shows trimming of 3 bases on V and 5 bases on J, and the gene matches do not reach 8 bases of it. From its cysteine to its phenylalanine, the CDR3 spans 15 amino acids. CDR3 DNA only is kept here, 45 bases in frame from base 1. Concerning this clone: What this receptor recognizes is not known. No qualities accompany the bases; no much larger clone lies one base away.

Here the chain combines TRBV7-8 and TRBJ2-7; 9 bases in the junction line up with TRBD2. This specimen was peripheral blood, taken in the second trimester of pregnancy. The TCR originated in a female donor with multiple sclerosis, enrolled in a pregnancy study. The bases are TGTGCCAGCAGCTTCGTGACTAGCGGTACCCACGAGCAGTACTTC. Its translation reads: CASSFVTSGTHEQYF.